This is a list of T cell receptor beta chains from one sample in a study of T cells in Graves' hyperthyroidism and ophthalmopathy. One entry per CDR3 protein, called by TCRdb with MiXCR from the multiplex PCR reads. This repertoire shows approximately 610,000 distinct CDR3 sequences, 16% found once; its top ten account for 15% to 20%. The sample comprised blood. These receptors were collected from a woman between 18 and 30 years old with Graves' hyperthyroidism. CDR3s include the opening cysteine and the closing phenylalanine or tryptophan. A D gene is named only where the DNA matches it firmly. Some rows mark clone size as missing; the rest say once, few, many or name a class of expanded clone.

d_gene	v_gene	len	abundance	j_gene	CDR3aa	CDR3nt
.	TRBV7-9	14	many	TRBJ2-1	CASSRSGANNEQFF	TGTGCCAGCAGCCGTTCCGGGGCCAACAATGAGCAGTTCTTC
.	TRBV5-1	15	.	TRBJ1-4	CASSLGLTQGEKLFF	TGCGCCAGCAGCTTGGGACTCACCCAGGGTGAAAAACTGTTTTTT
TRBD1	TRBV20-1	11	many	TRBJ1-2	CSARRGPGYTF	TGCAGTGCTAGGAGGGGGCCTGGCTACACCTTC
.	TRBV13	12	many	TRBJ1-2	CASSLGAGRYTF	TGTGCCAGCAGCTTAGGAGCAGGCCGCTACACCTTC
TRBD1	TRBV4-1	14	few	TRBJ1-4	CASSTRQGGEKLFF	TGCGCCAGCAGCACCCGACAGGGAGGTGAAAAACTGTTTTTT
.	TRBV30	14	.	TRBJ2-5	CAWSVMAYGKTQYF	TGTGCCTGGAGTGTGATGGCTTATGGAAAGACCCAGTACTTC
.	TRBV5-1	15	.	TRBJ2-1	CASSAVTSGANEQFF	TGCGCCAGCAGCGCCGTGACTAGTGGGGCAAATGAGCAGTTCTTC
.	TRBV20-1	16	many	TRBJ2-1	CSARDPHLAGEDEQFF	TGCAGTGCTAGAGACCCCCACCTAGCAGGGGAGGATGAGCAGTTCTTC
.	TRBV12-3/TRBV12-4	14	many	TRBJ2-1	CASRDRTVPGEQFF	TGTGCCAGCAGGGACCGGACTGTGCCTGGTGAGCAGTTCTTC
.	TRBV10-3	14	few	TRBJ2-4	CAISGSQTKNIQYF	TGTGCCATCTCGGGCAGTCAGACCAAAAACATTCAGTACTTC
.	TRBV29-1	11	.	TRBJ1-1	CSVAIETEAFF	TGCAGCGTTGCAATCGAGACTGAAGCTTTCTTT
TRBD1	TRBV20-1	15	.	TRBJ2-3	CSQRSGQGASDTQYF	TGCAGTCAAAGGTCCGGACAGGGGGCTTCGGACACGCAGTATTTT
.	TRBV7-2	14	many	TRBJ2-7	CASSLAGRSYEQYF	TGTGCCAGCAGCTTAGCAGGCAGATCCTACGAGCAGTACTTC
.	TRBV7-2	13	many	TRBJ1-1	CASSLRLEGIAFF	TGTGCCAGCAGCTTAAGACTTGAGGGGATAGCTTTCTTT
.	TRBV7-8	16	few	TRBJ2-2	CASSWGDGSVTGELFF	TGTGCCAGCAGCTGGGGTGACGGGAGTGTCACCGGGGAGCTGTTTTTT
.	TRBV30	13	many	TRBJ1-1	CAWNRGITTEAFF	TGTGCCTGGAATCGGGGGATCACCACTGAAGCTTTCTTT
.	TRBV11-2	18	many	TRBJ2-6	CASSLVAVPMVGANVLTF	TGTGCCAGCAGCTTAGTGGCCGTTCCGATGGTTGGGGCCAACGTCCTGACTTTC
.	TRBV29-1	13	.	TRBJ2-7	CSVDTHIGGEQYF	TGCAGCGTTGATACCCATATAGGGGGTGAGCAGTACTTC
TRBD1	TRBV5-1	14	many	TRBJ2-7	CASSPGQGYYEQYF	TGCGCCAGCAGCCCCGGACAGGGGTACTACGAGCAGTACTTC
TRBD1	TRBV7-3	13	many	TRBJ2-5	CASSWTGGETQYF	TGTGCCAGCAGCTGGACAGGGGGAGAGACCCAGTACTTC
TRBD1	TRBV7-3	15	few	TRBJ1-6	CASSSNRGDNSPLHF	TGTGCCAGCAGCTCCAACAGGGGTGATAATTCACCCCTCCACTTT
TRBD2	TRBV20-1	16	many	TRBJ2-7	CSARPLAGGTSYEQYF	TGCAGTGCTAGACCACTAGCGGGAGGGACCTCCTACGAGCAGTACTTC
TRBD2	TRBV7-9	16	.	TRBJ2-1	CASSLAVGGPNNEQFF	TGTGCCAGCAGCTTAGCCGTGGGAGGGCCAAACAATGAGCAGTTCTTC
.	TRBV12-3/TRBV12-4	14	many	TRBJ1-2	CASSLGGTNYGYTF	TGTGCCAGCAGTTTGGGGGGCACCAACTATGGCTACACCTTC
.	TRBV7-9	12	many	TRBJ2-7	CASSLAGIEQYF	TGTGCCAGCAGCTTAGCGGGAATCGAGCAGTACTTC
.	TRBV7-2	15	many	TRBJ1-1	CASSQSGGRNTEAFF	TGTGCCAGCAGCCAGTCGGGGGGGCGGAACACTGAAGCTTTCTTT
.	TRBV19	13	.	TRBJ1-1	CASTTTWPTEAFF	TGTGCCAGTACTACGACCTGGCCCACTGAAGCTTTCTTT
.	TRBV28	16	few	TRBJ1-2	CASSPTLGGLRDGYTF	TGTGCCAGCAGTCCCACCCTAGGGGGGCTGAGGGATGGCTACACCTTC
.	TRBV2	13	many	TRBJ1-2	CASSVSERRGYTF	TGTGCCAGCAGTGTCTCAGAACGGCGGGGCTACACCTTC
TRBD1	TRBV9	14	few	TRBJ1-1	CASGYGTVSTEAFF	TGTGCCAGCGGTTACGGGACAGTGAGCACTGAAGCTTTCTTT
TRBD1	TRBV27	14	many	TRBJ2-7	CASSQPGQVYEQYF	TGTGCCAGCAGCCAACCGGGACAGGTCTATGAGCAGTACTTC
.	TRBV13	17	many	TRBJ2-3	CASSQPSEFSDTDTQYF	TGTGCCAGCAGCCAACCCTCAGAGTTTTCGGACACAGATACGCAGTATTTT
.	TRBV12-3/TRBV12-4	14	once	TRBJ2-3	CASSWTPNTDTQYF	TGTGCCAGCAGTTGGACCCCCAACACAGATACGCAGTATTTT
.	TRBV6-2/TRBV6-3	14	many	TRBJ2-5	CASSSSLFQETQYF	TGTGCCAGCAGTTCCAGCCTTTTCCAAGAGACCCAGTACTTC
TRBD1	TRBV28	14	many	TRBJ1-5	CASVVQGAFQPQHF	TGTGCCAGCGTCGTACAGGGGGCTTTTCAGCCCCAGCATTTT
TRBD2	TRBV6-1	13	many	TRBJ2-5	CASKRGGFETQYF	TGTGCCAGCAAACGGGGGGGCTTTGAGACCCAGTACTTC
.	TRBV9	13	.	TRBJ1-1	CASSVARNTEAFF	TGTGCCAGCAGCGTAGCCAGGAACACTGAAGCTTTCTTT
.	TRBV24-1	16	.	TRBJ2-5	CATSDFRASLGETQYF	TGTGCCACCAGTGATTTCCGCGCGTCCCTAGGGGAGACCCAGTACTTC
.	TRBV20-1	14	few	TRBJ1-5	CSARDEGGLGPQHF	TGCAGTGCTAGAGATGAGGGGGGCTTGGGGCCCCAGCATTTT
.	TRBV20-1	13	.	TRBJ2-5	CSVPLTGQETQYF	TGCAGTGTTCCCCTGACCGGCCAAGAGACCCAGTACTTC
.	TRBV6-1	13	many	TRBJ2-5	CASSYPREETQYF	TGTGCCAGCAGTTACCCGAGGGAAGAGACCCAGTACTTC
TRBD1	TRBV14	17	few	TRBJ2-7	CASSQERTGGWSYEQYF	TGTGCCAGCAGCCAAGAGAGGACAGGGGGCTGGTCCTACGAGCAGTACTTC
.	TRBV12-3/TRBV12-4	13	.	TRBJ1-5	CASDRFSNQPQHF	TGTGCCAGCGACAGATTTAGCAATCAGCCCCAGCATTTT
TRBD2	TRBV30	16	few	TRBJ2-2	CAWIFSGSSYTGELFF	TGTGCCTGGATATTTAGCGGGAGTTCGTACACCGGGGAGCTGTTTTTT
.	TRBV20-1	11	many	TRBJ1-5	CSASGNQPQHF	TGCAGTGCTTCGGGCAATCAGCCCCAGCATTTT
.	TRBV6-1	14	few	TRBJ2-5	CASSVRNLQETQYF	TGTGCCAGCAGTGTCCGGAACCTCCAAGAGACCCAGTACTTC
.	TRBV12-3/TRBV12-4	12	few	TRBJ2-1	CASRALTSEQFF	TGTGCCAGCAGGGCTCTTACCTCGGAGCAGTTCTTC
TRBD1	TRBV7-2	16	.	TRBJ1-5	CASGPDRGGSNQPQHF	TGTGCCAGCGGTCCGGACAGGGGGGGAAGCAATCAGCCCCAGCATTTT